The sequence of this T cell receptor beta chain was determined in a study of blood T cells in healthy people across ages. Together with a sample-barcoded 5' primer, a J-beta primer mix was included in a second PCR lasting roughly 6 to 12 cycles. TCRdb reanalysed the 5' RACE reads using MiXCR and keeps one entry per CDR3 protein. The sample shows 1 million or so distinct CDR3 sequences, 40% to 55% of them seen only once. V dropped 5 bases and J dropped 1 base, with 15 bases sitting between them. Germline loops: CDR1 MNHEY, CDR2 SVGAGI. This CDR3 contains 15 residues. This clonotype was seen a few times.

The specimen sequenced was blood. The sequence came from a woman aged 55-69 years in good health. V gene TRBV6-5 combines with J gene TRBJ2-7, with D possibly called TRBD1 or TRBD2 (6 bases each). The CDR3 protein is CASSAGGGFSYEQYF. The CDR3 DNA is TGTGCCAGCAGTGCAGGAGGGGGTTTTTCCTACGAGCAGTACTTC.